One T cell receptor (beta chain) is described in this entry. The germline V gene has CDR1 LNHDA and CDR2 SQIVND (reference sequence). The CDR3 loop spans 13 amino acids. Trimming stripped 6 bases from V and 5 bases from J, with 13 bases between. The source of the sample is a study of Graves' ophthalmopathy and Graves' hyperthyroidism. Study information: Ahead of any treatment, peripheral blood was obtained at the initial diagnosis.

The authors amplified TCR beta CDR3 regions from RNA transcripts. An opening RT-PCR round employed HTBI primers and preceded a second-round multiplex PCR. TCRdb called the multiplex PCR reads again in MiXCR, with one record for every CDR3 protein. The repertoire has over 650,000 distinct CDR3 sequences, over 40% of them found once; the top ten carry over 2.5%. The rearrangement joins TRBV19 to TRBJ1-2; D possibly corresponds to TRBD1 (6 bases). The sample was peripheral blood. The TCR originated in an adult man with Graves' ophthalmopathy. The CDR3 DNA reads TGTGCCAGTAGCGACCTACAGGGATATGGCTACACCTTC. Its translation is CASSDLQGYGYTF.